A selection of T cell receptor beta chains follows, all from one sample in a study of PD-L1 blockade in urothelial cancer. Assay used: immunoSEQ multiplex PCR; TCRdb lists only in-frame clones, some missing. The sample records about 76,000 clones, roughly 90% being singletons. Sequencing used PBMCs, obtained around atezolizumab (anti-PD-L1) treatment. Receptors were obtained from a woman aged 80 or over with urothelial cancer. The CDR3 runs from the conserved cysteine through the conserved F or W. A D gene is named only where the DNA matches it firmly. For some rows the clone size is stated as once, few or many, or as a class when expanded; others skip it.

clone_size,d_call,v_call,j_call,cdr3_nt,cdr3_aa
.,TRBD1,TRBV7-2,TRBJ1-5,TGTGCCAGCAGCGCGACAGGGGAATCCTTTCAGCCCCAGCATTTT,CASSATGESFQPQHF
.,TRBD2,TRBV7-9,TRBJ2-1,TGTGCCAGCAGCCGAAATATAAAACTAGCGGGGACTTACAATGAGCAGTTCTTC,CASSRNIKLAGTYNEQFF
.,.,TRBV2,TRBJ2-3,TGTGCCAGCAGTCTCCCCGACAGGACGCTCCACACAGATACGCAGTATTTT,CASSLPDRTLHTDTQYF
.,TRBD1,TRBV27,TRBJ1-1,TGTGCCAGCAGTTCATTGGGTATGACAGGGAGGACTGAAGCTTTCTTT,CASSSLGMTGRTEAFF
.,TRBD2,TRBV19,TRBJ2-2,TGTGCCAGTAGTCAAGATAGGGGGAACAGCGGGAGAACGCCCGGGGAGCTGTTTTTT,CASSQDRGNSGRTPGELFF
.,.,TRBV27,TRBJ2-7,TGTGCCAGCAGTCCCCGAGGTAGATTAGGGGCGTCCCACGAGCAGTACTTC,CASSPRGRLGASHEQYF
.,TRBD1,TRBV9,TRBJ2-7,TGTGCCAGCAGCGCCCGGACAGGTATTGCCTACGAGCAGTACTTC,CASSARTGIAYEQYF
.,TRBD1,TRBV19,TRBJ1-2,TGTGCCAGTACCCGGACAGGGGCCAACTATGGCTACACCTTC,CASTRTGANYGYTF
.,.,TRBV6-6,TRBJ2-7,TGTGCCAGCAGTTACCCGACAGGTACCTCCTACGAGCAGTACTTC,CASSYPTGTSYEQYF
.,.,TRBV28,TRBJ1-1,TGTGCCAGCAGGACCCTTGACAGCTTCAACACTGAAGCTTTCTTT,CASRTLDSFNTEAFF
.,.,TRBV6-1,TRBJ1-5,TGTGCCAGCAGTGGACTAAGGACTGTTCTCAATCAGCCCCAGCATTTT,CASSGLRTVLNQPQHF
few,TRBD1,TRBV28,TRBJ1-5,TGTGCCAGCAGCTCACCGGGACAGGGGGGGACCAAGCATTTT,CASSSPGQGGTKHF
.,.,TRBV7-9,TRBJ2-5,TGTGCCAGCAGCTTAGGGGACACCATTCGGGAGACCCAGTACTTC,CASSLGDTIRETQYF
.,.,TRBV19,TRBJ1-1,TGTGCCAGTAGTATTGCAGGGGCGGTCACTGAAGCTTTCTTT,CASSIAGAVTEAFF
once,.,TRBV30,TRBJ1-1,TGTGCCTGGAGTGTATTACTCGCGCAGGGGACCTTTAAGAACACTGAAGCTTTCTTT,CAWSVLLAQGTFKNTEAFF
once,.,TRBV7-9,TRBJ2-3,TGTGCCAGCAGCGCCAACGGGATATTCGATACGCAGTATTTT,CASSANGIFDTQYF
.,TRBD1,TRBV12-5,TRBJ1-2,TGTGCTAGTGGTTTGGGACAGGGTAACTATGGCTACACCTTC,CASGLGQGNYGYTF
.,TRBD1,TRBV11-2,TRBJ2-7,TGTGCCAGCAGCTACGGACAGGGGACAACCTACGAGCAGTACTTC,CASSYGQGTTYEQYF
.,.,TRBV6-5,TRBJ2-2,TGTGCCAGCAGCCTTAGCGGAAAGAACACCGGGGAGCTGTTTTTT,CASSLSGKNTGELFF
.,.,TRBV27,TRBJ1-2,TGTGCCAGCAGTGCCAGTTCTCGCGGGTATTCGGACTATGGCTACACCTTC,CASSASSRGYSDYGYTF